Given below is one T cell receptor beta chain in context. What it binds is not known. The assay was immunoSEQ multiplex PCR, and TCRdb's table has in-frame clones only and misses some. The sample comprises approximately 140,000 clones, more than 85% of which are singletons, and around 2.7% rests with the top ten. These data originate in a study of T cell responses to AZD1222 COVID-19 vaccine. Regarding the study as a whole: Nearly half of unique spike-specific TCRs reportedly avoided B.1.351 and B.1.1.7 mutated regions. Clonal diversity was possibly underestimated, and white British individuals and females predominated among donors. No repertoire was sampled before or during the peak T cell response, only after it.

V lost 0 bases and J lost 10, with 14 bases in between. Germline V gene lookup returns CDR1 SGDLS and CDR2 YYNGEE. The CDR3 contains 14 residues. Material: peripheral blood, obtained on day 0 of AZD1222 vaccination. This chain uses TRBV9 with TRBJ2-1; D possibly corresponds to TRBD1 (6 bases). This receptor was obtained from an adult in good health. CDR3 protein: CASSVAGAAVEQFF. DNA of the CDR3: TGTGCCAGCAGCGTAGCAGGGGCGGCGGTCGAGCAGTTCTTC.